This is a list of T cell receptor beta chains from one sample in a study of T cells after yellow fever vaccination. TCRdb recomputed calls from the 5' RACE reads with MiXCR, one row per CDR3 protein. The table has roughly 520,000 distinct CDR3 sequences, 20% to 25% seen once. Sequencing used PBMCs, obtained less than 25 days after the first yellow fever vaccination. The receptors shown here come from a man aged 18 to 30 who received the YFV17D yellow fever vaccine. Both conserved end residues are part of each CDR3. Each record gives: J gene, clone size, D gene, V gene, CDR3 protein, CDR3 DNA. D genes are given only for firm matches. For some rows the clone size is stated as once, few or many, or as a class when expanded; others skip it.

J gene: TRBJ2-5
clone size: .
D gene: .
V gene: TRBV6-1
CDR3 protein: CASSELPLVGKTQYF
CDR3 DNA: TGTGCCAGCAGTGAGCTACCACTAGTAGGAAAGACCCAGTACTTC

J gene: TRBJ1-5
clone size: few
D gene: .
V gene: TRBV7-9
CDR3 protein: CASSSVNQPQHF
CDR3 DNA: TGTGCCAGCAGCTCAGTTAATCAGCCCCAGCATTTT

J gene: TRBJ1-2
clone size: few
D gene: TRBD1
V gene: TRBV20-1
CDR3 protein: CSAKGATNYGYTF
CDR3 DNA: TGCAGTGCTAAGGGGGCAACAAACTATGGCTACACCTTC

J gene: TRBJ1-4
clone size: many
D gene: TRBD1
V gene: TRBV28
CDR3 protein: CASSTTGVTNEKLFF
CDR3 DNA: TGTGCCAGCAGTACCACAGGGGTAACTAATGAAAAACTGTTTTTT

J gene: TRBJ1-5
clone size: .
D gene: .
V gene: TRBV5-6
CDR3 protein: CASSLKGHTQHF
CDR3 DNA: TGTGCCAGCAGCTTGAAGGGTCATACCCAGCATTTT

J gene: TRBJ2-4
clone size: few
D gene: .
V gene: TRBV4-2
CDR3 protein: CASSLTGQGAGDIQYF
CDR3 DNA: TGTGCCAGCAGCCTGACCGGGCAAGGGGCAGGGGACATTCAGTACTTC

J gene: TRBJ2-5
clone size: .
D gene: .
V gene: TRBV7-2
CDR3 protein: CASRGQGTLPGAQYF
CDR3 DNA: TGTGCCAGCAGGGGGCAGGGGACCCTCCCGGGGGCCCAGTACTTC

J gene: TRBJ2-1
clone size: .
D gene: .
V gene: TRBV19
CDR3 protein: CASSWGRDYNEQFF
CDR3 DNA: TGTGCCAGTAGTTGGGGCAGGGACTACAATGAGCAGTTCTTC

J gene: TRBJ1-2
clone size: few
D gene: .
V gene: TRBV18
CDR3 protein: CASSPGPGGDYGYTF
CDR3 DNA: TGTGCCAGCTCACCGGGACCGGGAGGTGACTATGGCTACACCTTC

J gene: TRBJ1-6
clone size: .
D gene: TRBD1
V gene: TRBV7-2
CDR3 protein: CASSLGWAGGHGSPLHF
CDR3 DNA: TGTGCCAGCAGCTTAGGATGGGCAGGGGGGCATGGATCACCCCTCCACTTT

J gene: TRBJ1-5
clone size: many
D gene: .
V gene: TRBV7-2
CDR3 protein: CASSSSSGGQPQHF
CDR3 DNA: TGTGCCAGCAGCTCCTCATCCGGGGGTCAGCCCCAGCATTTT

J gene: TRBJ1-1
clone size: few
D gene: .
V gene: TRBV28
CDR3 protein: CASNFEGFSAFF
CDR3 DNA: TGTGCCAGCAATTTCGAGGGTTTTAGTGCTTTCTTT

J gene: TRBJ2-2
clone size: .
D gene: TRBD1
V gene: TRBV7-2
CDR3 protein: CASSLGQMLFF
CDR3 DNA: TGTGCCAGCAGTTTGGGACAGATGCTGTTTTTT

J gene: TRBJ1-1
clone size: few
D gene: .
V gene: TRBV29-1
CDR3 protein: CSFLPGASRTEAFF
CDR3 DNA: TGCAGCTTTCTTCCAGGGGCCTCCCGAACTGAAGCTTTCTTT

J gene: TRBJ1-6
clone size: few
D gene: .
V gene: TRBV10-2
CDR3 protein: CASGGTYNSPLHF
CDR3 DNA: TGCGCCAGCGGTGGGACTTATAATTCACCCCTCCACTTT

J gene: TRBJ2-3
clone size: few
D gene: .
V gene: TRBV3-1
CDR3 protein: CASSQERTSSTDTQYF
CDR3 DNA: TGTGCCAGCAGCCAAGAGAGAACCTCTAGCACAGATACGCAGTATTTT

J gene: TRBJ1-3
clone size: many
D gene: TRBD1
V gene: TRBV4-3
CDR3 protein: CASSRSWTGSGNTIYF
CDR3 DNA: TGCGCCAGCAGCCGTAGTTGGACAGGCTCTGGAAACACCATATATTTT

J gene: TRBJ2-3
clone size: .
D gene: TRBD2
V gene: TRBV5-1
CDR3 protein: CASSLTSGGDNTQYF
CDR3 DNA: TGCGCCAGCAGCTTGACTAGCGGGGGGGATAATACGCAGTATTTT

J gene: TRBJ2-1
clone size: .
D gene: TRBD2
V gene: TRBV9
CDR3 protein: CASSVEGLAAYNEQFF
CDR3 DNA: TGTGCCAGCAGCGTAGAGGGACTAGCGGCCTACAATGAGCAGTTCTTC

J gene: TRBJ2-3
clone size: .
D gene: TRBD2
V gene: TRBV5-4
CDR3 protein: CASGRLASSTDTQYF
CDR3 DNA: TGTGCCAGCGGCAGACTAGCCTCTAGCACAGATACGCAGTATTTT

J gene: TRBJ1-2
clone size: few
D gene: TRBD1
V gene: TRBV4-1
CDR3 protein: CASSQDWQGVGGYTF
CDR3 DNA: TGCGCCAGCAGCCAAGATTGGCAGGGGGTAGGCGGCTACACCTTC

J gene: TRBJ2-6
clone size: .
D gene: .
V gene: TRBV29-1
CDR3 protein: CSARSSGANVLTF
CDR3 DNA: TGCAGCGCCCGAAGCTCTGGGGCCAACGTCCTGACTTTC

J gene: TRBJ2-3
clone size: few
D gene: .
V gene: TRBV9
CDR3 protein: CASSVGHGLTDTQYF
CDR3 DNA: TGTGCCAGCAGCGTAGGTCACGGCCTCACAGATACGCAGTATTTT

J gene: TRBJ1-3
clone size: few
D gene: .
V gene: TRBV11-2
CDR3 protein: CASSAIRGPGPSNTIYF
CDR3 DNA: TGTGCCAGCAGCGCGATCAGGGGCCCTGGTCCTTCCAACACCATATATTTT

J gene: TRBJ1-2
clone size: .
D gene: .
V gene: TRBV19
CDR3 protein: CASSIEGGGHGYTF
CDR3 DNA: TGTGCCAGTAGTATCGAGGGAGGCGGACATGGCTACACCTTC

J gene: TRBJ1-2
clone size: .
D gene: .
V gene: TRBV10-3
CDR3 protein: CAISGTENYGYTF
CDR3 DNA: TGTGCCATCAGCGGGACCGAAAACTATGGCTACACCTTC

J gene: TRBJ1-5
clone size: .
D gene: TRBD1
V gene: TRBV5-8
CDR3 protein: CASGIFGTGSNQPQHF
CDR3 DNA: TGTGCCAGCGGAATCTTCGGGACAGGGAGCAATCAGCCCCAGCATTTT

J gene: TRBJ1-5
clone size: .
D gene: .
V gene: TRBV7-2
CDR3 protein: CASSLAYQGGQPQHF
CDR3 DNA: TGTGCCAGCAGCTTAGCGTATCAGGGCGGCCAGCCCCAGCATTTT

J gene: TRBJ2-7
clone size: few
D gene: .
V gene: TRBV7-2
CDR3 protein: CASSRGPGEQYF
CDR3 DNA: TGTGCCAGCAGCAGGGGACCGGGCGAGCAGTACTTC

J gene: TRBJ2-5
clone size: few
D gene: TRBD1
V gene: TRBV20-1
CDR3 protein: CSARGDRGGLETQYF
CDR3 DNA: TGCAGTGCTAGAGGTGACAGGGGAGGTTTAGAGACCCAGTACTTC

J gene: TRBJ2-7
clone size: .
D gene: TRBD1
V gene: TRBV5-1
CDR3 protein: CASSGVTGKVGYEQYF
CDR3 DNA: TGCGCCAGCAGCGGGGTGACAGGGAAGGTAGGCTACGAGCAGTACTTC

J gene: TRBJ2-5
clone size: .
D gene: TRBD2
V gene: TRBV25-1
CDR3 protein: CASSGGGTQYF
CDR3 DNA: TGTGCCAGCAGCGGGGGGGGGACCCAGTACTTC

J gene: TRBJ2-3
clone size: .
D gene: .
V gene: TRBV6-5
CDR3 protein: CASSYSKPPKRTDTQYF
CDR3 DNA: TGTGCCAGCAGTTACTCGAAACCCCCCAAGCGTACAGATACGCAGTATTTT

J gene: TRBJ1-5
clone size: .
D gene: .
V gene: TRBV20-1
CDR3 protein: CSATGGGANNQPQHF
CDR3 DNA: TGCAGTGCCACGGGGGGGGGCGCCAACAATCAGCCCCAGCATTTT

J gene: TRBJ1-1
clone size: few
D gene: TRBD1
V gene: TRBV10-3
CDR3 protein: CAISQGGTEAFF
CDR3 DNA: TGTGCCATCAGCCAGGGGGGCACTGAAGCTTTCTTT

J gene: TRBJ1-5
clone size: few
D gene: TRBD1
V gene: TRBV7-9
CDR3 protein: CASSSNAGQGNQPQHF
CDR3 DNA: TGTGCCAGCAGCTCAAACGCGGGACAGGGCAATCAGCCCCAGCATTTT

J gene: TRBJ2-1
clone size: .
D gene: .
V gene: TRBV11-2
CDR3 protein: CASSLTPRDEQFF
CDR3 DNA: TGTGCCAGCAGCTTGACACCTAGGGATGAGCAGTTCTTC

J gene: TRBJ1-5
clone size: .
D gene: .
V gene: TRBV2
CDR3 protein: CASSPRDAGNQPQHF
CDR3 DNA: TGTGCCAGCAGTCCTCGGGACGCGGGCAATCAGCCCCAGCATTTT

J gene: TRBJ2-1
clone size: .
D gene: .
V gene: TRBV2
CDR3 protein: CAGEAGRNEQFF
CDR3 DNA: TGTGCCGGGGAGGCAGGGAGGAATGAGCAGTTCTTC

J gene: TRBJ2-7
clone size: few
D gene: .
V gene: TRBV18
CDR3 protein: CASSPDGNSYEQYF
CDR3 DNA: TGTGCCAGCTCACCTGATGGGAACTCCTACGAGCAGTACTTC

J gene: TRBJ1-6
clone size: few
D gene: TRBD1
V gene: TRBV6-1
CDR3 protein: CASRDRVNSPLHF
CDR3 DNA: TGTGCCAGCAGGGACAGGGTGAATTCACCCCTCCACTTT

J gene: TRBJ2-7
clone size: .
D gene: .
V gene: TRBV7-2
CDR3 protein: CASSSVQKWEQYF
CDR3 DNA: TGTGCCAGCAGCTCAGTACAGAAATGGGAGCAGTACTTC

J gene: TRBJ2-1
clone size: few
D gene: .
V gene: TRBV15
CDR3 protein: CATSRVDAFNEQFF
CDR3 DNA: TGTGCCACCAGCAGAGTGGACGCTTTTAATGAGCAGTTCTTC

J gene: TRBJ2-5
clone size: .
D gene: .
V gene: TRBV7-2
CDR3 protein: CASSLDRIETQYF
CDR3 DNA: TGTGCCAGCAGCTTAGACAGGATAGAGACCCAGTACTTC

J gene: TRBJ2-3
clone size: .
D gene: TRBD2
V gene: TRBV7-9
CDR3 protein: CASSLLAGGPGDTQYF
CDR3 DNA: TGTGCCAGCAGCTTACTCGCGGGGGGGCCCGGAGATACGCAGTATTTT

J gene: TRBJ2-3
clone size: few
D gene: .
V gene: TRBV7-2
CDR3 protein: CASSLYWDTQYF
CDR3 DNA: TGTGCCAGCAGCTTATATTGGGATACGCAGTATTTT

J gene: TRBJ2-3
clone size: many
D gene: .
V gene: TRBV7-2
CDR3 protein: CASRGPGDTQYF
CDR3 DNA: TGTGCCAGCAGGGGGCCGGGAGATACGCAGTATTTT

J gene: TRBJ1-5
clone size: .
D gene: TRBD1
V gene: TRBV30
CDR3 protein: CAWSTGDPLQPQHF
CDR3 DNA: TGTGCCTGGAGTACAGGGGATCCTTTACAGCCCCAGCATTTT

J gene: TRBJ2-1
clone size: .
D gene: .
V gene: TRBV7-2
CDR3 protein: CASSGAGNYNEQFF
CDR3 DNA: TGTGCCAGCAGCGGGGCGGGAAACTACAATGAGCAGTTCTTC

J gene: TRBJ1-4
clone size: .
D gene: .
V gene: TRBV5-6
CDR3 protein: CASSWGTGQEKLFF
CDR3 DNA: TGTGCCAGCAGCTGGGGGACCGGTCAGGAAAAACTGTTTTTT

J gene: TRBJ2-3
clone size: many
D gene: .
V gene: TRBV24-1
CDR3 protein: CATSRDRSSTDTQYF
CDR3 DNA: TGTGCCACCAGCCGAGACAGGAGTAGCACAGATACGCAGTATTTT

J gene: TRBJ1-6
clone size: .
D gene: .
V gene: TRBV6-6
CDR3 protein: CASSQLGSPLHF
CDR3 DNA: TGTGCCAGCAGTCAGCTCGGTTCACCCCTCCACTTT

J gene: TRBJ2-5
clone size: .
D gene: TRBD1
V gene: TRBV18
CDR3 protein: CASSRDRGMETQYF
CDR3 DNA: TGTGCCAGCTCACGAGACAGGGGAATGGAGACCCAGTACTTC

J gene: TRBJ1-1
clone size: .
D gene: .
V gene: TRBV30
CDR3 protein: CAWSVPYGEAFF
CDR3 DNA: TGTGCCTGGAGTGTACCTTACGGTGAAGCTTTCTTT

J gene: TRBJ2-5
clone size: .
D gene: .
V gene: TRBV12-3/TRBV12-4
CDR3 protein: CASSSPLGGEETQYF
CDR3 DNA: TGTGCCAGCAGTTCCCCTCTAGGTGGGGAAGAGACCCAGTACTTC